This T cell receptor (beta chain) was documented in a study of PD-L1 blockade in urothelial cancer. V dropped 0 bases and J dropped 0 bases, with 8 bases sitting between them. CDR3 size: 15 residues. Germline CDR1 is SGHNT and CDR2 is YYREEE (reference sequence). Overall study findings and caveats: Below-median blood TCR clonality before treatment forecast better survival.

To note about this clone: Its cognate antigen is unknown.

Profiled with immunoSEQ multiplex PCR; TCRdb holds only in-frame clones, not every one. Among 48,000 or so clones, roughly 80% were seen once, and the ten largest hold around 10%. Time point described: peripheral blood 6 weeks after treatment start. The TCR was taken from a man between 65 and 85 years old with urothelial cancer. The J gene is TRBJ2-3, the V gene TRBV5-4, with D maybe TRBD2 (6 bases). The sequencing used PBMCs, collected around atezolizumab (anti-PD-L1) treatment. The CDR3 sequence is CASSLASGSTDTQYF. The CDR3 DNA reads as TGTGCCAGCAGCTTGGCGAGCGGGAGCACAGATACGCAGTATTTT.